This TCR beta chain stems from a study of T cell repertoires in cytomegalovirus infection. Study overall: CMV epitopes used comprised recently identified HLA-C-restricted ones and well-studied HLA-B-restricted ones.

Study-level results: The ex vivo response was dominated by HLA-C-restricted CMV-specific TCR beta clonotypes.

TCRdb used MiXCR to reprocess the reads, holding one entry per CDR3 protein. The sample lists roughly 220,000 distinct CDR3 sequences, about 39% occurring once. This clonotype has more than one count but fewer than ten. Its antigen is unknown. The clonotype comes from a human donor in good health (CMV status not recorded). Some clones in this sample may be carry-over from other donors' samples. Sequenced here: CD8+ T cells from cultured PBMCs, sampled from culture after CMV antigen stimulation.

The CDR3 protein is CASSPLKTGTGVDTDTQYF. CDR3 DNA sequence: TGTGCCAGCAGTCCACTTAAAACCGGGACAGGGGTCGACACAGATACGCAGTATTTT. The chain has TRBV27 and TRBJ2-3, with 10 bases that match TRBD1. The junction had 16 bases not matched to a gene; V was cut back by 5 bases and J by 2 bases. Germline-derived CDR1 and CDR2 are MNHEY and SMNVEV (reference sequence). CDR3 length: 19 residues.